A single T cell receptor beta chain is shown here with its context. Original processing methods: From reference gene primer amplification, estimates of nucleated cell counts were derived. Data came from immunoSEQ multiplex PCR; TCRdb stores just in-frame clones and leaves some out. V, J and clone size are taken as reported in that table, and D and trimming were inferred from the DNA itself. The data show 150,000 to 200,000 clones, around 82% seen once. These data originate in a study of blood T cell repertoires in COVID-19. About the research overall: The United States, Italy and Spain supplied acute and convalescent COVID-19 samples. T cells, B-cell-depleted T cells, or PBMCs provided the cDNA or gDNA that served as material.

What the recovered Cohort 3 donors had was two negative PCRs, clearance, or symptom resolution. The V gene's germline CDR1 is SNHLY and CDR2 FYNNEI. The CDR3 has 15 amino acids. V dropped 5 bases and J dropped 2 bases, with 15 bases sitting between them. The TCR sequence derives from a man aged 40-50 years who had recovered from COVID-19. Sequencing was performed on PBMCs or T cells enriched from blood (not recorded which). This chain connects TRBV2 to TRBJ1-2, with TRBD1 as a possible D gene (5 bases). The DNA of the CDR3 is TGTGCCAGCAGTCCTAGACAGAACACCAACTATGGCTACACCTTC. This gives the protein CASSPRQNTNYGYTF.